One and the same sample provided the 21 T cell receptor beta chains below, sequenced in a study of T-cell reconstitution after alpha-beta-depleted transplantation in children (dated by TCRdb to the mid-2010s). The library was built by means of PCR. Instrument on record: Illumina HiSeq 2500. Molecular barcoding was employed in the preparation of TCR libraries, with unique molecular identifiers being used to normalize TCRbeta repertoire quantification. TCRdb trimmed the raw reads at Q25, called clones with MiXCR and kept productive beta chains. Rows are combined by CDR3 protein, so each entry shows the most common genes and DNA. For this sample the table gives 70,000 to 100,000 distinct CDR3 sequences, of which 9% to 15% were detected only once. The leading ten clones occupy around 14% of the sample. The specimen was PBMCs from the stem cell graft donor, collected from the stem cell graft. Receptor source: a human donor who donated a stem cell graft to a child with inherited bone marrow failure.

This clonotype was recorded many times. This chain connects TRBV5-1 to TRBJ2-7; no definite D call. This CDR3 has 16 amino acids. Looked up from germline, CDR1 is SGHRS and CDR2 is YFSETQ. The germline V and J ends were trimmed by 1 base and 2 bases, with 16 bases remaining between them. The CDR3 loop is CASSLQGIGATYEQYF. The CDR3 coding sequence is TGCGCCAGCAGCTTGCAAGGGATTGGCGCCACCTACGAGCAGTACTTC.

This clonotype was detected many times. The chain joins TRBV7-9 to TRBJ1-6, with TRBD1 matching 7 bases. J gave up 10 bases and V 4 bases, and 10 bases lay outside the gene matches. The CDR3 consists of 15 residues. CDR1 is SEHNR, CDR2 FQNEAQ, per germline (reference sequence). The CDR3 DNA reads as TGTGCCAGCAGCTCCCCGGGACAGAGCCTCTCACCCCTCCACTTT. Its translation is CASSSPGQSLSPLHF.

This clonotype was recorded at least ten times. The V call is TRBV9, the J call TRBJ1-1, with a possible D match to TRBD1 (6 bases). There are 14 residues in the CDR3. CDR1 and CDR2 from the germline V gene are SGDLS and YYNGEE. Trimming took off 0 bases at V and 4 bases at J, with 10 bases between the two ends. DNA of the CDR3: TGTGCCAGCAGCGTAGAACAAGGGGGCACTGAAGCTTTCTTT. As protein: CASSVEQGGTEAFF.

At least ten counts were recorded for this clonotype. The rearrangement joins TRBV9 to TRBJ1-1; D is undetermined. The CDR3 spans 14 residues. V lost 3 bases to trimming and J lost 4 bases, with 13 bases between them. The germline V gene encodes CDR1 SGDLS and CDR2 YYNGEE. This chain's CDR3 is CASSAGGLTTEAFF. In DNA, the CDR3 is TGTGCCAGCAGCGCGGGCGGTTTGACCACTGAAGCTTTCTTT.

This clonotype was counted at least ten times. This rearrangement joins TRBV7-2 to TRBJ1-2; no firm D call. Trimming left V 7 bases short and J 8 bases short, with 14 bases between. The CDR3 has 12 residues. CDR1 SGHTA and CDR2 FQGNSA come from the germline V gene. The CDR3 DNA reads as TGTGCCAGCAAAAGAATGAGAGGGGGCTACACCTTC. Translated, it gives CASKRMRGGYTF.

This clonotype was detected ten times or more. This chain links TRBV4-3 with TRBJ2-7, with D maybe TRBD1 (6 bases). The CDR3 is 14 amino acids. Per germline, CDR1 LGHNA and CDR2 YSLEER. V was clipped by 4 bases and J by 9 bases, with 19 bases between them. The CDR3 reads CASSRITGLGRQYF. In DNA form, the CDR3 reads TGCGCCAGCAGCCGAATAACAGGGTTGGGGCGGCAGTACTTC.

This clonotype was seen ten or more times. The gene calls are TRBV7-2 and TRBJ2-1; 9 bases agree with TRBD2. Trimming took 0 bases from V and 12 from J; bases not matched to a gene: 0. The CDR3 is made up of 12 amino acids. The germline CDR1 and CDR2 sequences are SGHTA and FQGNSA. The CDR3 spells CASSLAGLAQFF. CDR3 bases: TGTGCCAGCAGCTTAGCGGGACTAGCGCAGTTCTTC. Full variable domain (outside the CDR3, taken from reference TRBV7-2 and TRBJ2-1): GAGVSQSPSNKVTEKGKDVELRCDPISGHTALYWYRQSLGQGLEFLIYFQGNSAPDKSGLPSDRFSAERTGGSVSTLTIQRTQQEDSAVYLCASSLAGLAQFFGPGTRLTVL.

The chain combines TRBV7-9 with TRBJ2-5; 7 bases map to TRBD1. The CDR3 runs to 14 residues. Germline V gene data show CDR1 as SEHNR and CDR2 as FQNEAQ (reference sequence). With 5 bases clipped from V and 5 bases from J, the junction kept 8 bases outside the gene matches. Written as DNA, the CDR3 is TGTGCCAGCAGCCCCGGACAGGCCTGGGAGACCCAGTACTTC. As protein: CASSPGQAWETQYF.

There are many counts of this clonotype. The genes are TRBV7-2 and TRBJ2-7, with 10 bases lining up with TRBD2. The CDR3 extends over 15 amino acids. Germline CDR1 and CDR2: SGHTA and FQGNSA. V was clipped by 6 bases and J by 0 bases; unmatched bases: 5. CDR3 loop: CASSFTSGASYEQYF. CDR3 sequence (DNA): TGTGCCAGCAGTTTTACTAGCGGGGCCTCCTACGAGCAGTACTTC.

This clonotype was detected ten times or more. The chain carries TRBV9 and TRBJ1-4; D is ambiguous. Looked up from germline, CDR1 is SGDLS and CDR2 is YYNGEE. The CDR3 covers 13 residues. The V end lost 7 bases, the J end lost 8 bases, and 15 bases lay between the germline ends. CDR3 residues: CASAPGEGEKLFF. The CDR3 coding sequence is TGTGCCAGCGCCCCGGGCGAAGGAGAAAAACTGTTTTTT.

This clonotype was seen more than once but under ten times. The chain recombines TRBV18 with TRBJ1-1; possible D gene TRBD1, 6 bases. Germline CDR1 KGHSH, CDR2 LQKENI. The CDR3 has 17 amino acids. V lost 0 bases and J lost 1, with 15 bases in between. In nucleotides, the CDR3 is TGTGCCAGCTCACCACCGGACAGCGTATTGGGGAACACTGAAGCTTTCTTT. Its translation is CASSPPDSVLGNTEAFF.

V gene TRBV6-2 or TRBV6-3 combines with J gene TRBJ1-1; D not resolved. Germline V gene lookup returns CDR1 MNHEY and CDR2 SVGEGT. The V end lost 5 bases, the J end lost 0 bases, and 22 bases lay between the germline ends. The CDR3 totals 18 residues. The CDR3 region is CASSTRYRSGIMNTEAFF. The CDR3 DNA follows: TGTGCCAGCAGTACCCGGTACCGATCCGGGATCATGAACACTGAAGCTTTCTTT.

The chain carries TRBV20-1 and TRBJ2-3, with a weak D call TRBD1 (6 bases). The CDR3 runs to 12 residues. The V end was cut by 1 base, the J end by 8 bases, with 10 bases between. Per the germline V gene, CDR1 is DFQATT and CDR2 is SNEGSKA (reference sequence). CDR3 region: CSARAGTFTQYF. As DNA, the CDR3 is TGCAGTGCTAGAGCCGGGACATTTACGCAGTATTTT.

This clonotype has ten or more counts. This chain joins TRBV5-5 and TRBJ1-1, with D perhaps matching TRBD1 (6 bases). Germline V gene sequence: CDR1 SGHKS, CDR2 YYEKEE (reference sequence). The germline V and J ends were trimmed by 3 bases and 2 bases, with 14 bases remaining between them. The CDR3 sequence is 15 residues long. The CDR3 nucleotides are TGTGCCAGCAGCTCCCACTGGACAGATAACACTGAAGCTTTCTTT. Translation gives CASSSHWTDNTEAFF.

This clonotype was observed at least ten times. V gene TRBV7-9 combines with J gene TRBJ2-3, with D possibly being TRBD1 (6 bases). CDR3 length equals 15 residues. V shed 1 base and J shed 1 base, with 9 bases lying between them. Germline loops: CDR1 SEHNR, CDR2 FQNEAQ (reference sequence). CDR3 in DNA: TGTGCCAGCAGCTTAGGCCCAGGGGGCACAGATACGCAGTATTTT. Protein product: CASSLGPGGTDTQYF.

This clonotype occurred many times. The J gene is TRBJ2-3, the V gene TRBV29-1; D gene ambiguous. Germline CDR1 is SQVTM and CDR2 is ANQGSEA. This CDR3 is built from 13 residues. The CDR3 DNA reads TGCAGTCACGCGGCAGCCAGCACAGATACGCAGTATTTT. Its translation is CSHAAASTDTQYF.

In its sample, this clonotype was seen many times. The CDR3 region has the DNA TGCGCCAGCCGCCCCCAGCGGGGGGGCGATGAGCAGTTCTTC. Encoded protein: CASRPQRGGDEQFF. The rearrangement links TRBV4-1 to TRBJ2-1; TRBD2 aligns across 10 bases. Germline V gene sequence: CDR1 MGHRA, CDR2 YSYEKL. CDR3 length equals 14 residues. The V and J ends lost 8 bases and 8 bases, in that order; junction bases with no gene match: 9.

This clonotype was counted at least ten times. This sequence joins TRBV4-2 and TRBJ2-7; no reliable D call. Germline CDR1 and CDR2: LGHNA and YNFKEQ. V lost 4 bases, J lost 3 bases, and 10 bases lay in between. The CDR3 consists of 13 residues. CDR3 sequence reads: CASSPLPGYEQYF. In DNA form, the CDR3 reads TGTGCCAGCAGCCCACTCCCAGGCTACGAGCAGTACTTC.

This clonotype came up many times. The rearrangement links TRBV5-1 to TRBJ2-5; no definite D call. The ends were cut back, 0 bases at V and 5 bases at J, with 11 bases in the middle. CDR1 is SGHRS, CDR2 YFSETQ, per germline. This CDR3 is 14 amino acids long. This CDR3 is CASSLGRRGETQYF. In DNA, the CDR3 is TGCGCCAGCAGCTTGGGACGACGTGGGGAGACCCAGTACTTC.

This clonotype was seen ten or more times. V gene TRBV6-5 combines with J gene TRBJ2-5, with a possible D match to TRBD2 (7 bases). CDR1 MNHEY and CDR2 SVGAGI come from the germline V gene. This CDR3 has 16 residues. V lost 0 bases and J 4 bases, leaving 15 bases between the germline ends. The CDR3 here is CASSYSGGGSAETQYF. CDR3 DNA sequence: TGTGCCAGCAGTTACTCGGGCGGGGGCTCAGCAGAGACCCAGTACTTC.

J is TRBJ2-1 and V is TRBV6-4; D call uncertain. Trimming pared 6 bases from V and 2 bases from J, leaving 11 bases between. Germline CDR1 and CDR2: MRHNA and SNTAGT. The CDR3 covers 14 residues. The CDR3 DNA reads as TGTGCCAGCAGGGTAGAGCCTACCTACAATGAGCAGTTCTTC. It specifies CASRVEPTYNEQFF.